This T cell receptor beta chain was observed in a study of blood T cell repertoires in COVID-19. As handled by the study authors: Amplifying reference gene primers gave estimates of nucleated cell counts. The protocol was immunoSEQ multiplex PCR, while the TCRdb copy is restricted to in-frame clones and leaves out a portion. V and J calls plus clone size are reproduced from that table; the DNA served to infer D and trimming. Of 300,000 or so clones listed, nearly 90% were seen once; the top ten hold 2.9%. The sequence was obtained from a woman aged 50 to 60 who had been exposed to COVID-19. The source material was PBMCs or T cells enriched from blood (not recorded which).

CDR3 DNA: TGTGCCAGCAGCCAAGGGTTGGGGGGGGGCACGGAGACCCAGTACTTC. As protein: CASSQGLGGGTETQYF. The chain couples TRBV3-1 (or the pseudogene TRBV3-2) to TRBJ2-5; perhaps TRBD2 as D (7 bases). Germline V gene data show CDR1 as LGHDT and CDR2 as YNNKEL (reference sequence). The CDR3 runs 16 residues. V shed 1 base and J shed 5 bases, with 17 bases lying between them.